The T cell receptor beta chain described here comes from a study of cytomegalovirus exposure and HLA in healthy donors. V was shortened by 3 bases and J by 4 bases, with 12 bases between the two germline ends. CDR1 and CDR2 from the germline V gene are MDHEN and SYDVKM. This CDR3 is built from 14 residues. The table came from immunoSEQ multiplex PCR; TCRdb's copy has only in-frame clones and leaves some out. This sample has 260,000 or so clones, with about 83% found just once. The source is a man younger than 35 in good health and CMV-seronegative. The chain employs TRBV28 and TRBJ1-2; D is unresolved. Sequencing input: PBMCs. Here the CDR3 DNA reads TGTGCCAGCAGTTTTGCCGGCGCAGGCTATGGCTACACCTTC. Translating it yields CASSFAGAGYGYTF.